Listed here are 17 T cell receptor beta chains from one sample, sequenced in a study of T-cell memory formation after mild COVID-19. A single record per CDR3 protein comes from TCRdb applying MiXCR to the 5' RACE reads. The table includes 400,000 to 500,000 distinct CDR3 sequences, approximately 20% detected once. The sample comprised PBMCs or a T cell subset sorted from them (not recorded which). These receptors were taken from an adult woman who had mild COVID-19 (a few samples of this study predate the infection). Cell type and time point are not known.

The V call is TRBV6-2 or TRBV6-3, the J call TRBJ2-1, with 9 nucleotides matching TRBD2. CDR1 is MNHEY and CDR2 is SVGEGT in the germline V gene. V lost 6 bases to trimming and J lost 5 bases; unmatched junction nucleotides: 8. The CDR3 extends over 15 amino acids. CDR3 region: CASRTSGHFNNEQFF. CDR3 coding DNA: TGTGCCAGCAGAACTAGCGGGCACTTTAACAATGAGCAGTTCTTC.

The chain employs TRBV20-1 and TRBJ1-2, with D maybe TRBD1 (5 bases). The CDR3 sequence is 15 residues long. CDR1 and CDR2 (germline): DFQATT, SNEGSKA (reference sequence). Trimming shortened V by 0 bases and J by 2 bases, and 13 bases separated the two germline ends. Here the CDR3 DNA reads TGCAGTGCTAGAGATCTTACAGGAGGAAACTATGGCTACACCTTC. Protein: CSARDLTGGNYGYTF.

This clonotype was detected only a few times. The V and J genes are TRBV12-3 or TRBV12-4 and TRBJ1-5; the D is unclear. Trimming stripped 3 bases from V and 2 bases from J, with 11 bases between. CDR3 size: 15 residues. The CDR3 is CASSFASDGNQPQHF. The CDR3, as DNA: TGTGCCAGCAGTTTTGCCAGCGACGGCAATCAGCCCCAGCATTTT.

The sample holds a few counts of this clonotype. The V and J genes are TRBV6-2 or TRBV6-3 and TRBJ2-6; the D gene is possibly TRBD2 (6 bases). Trimming shortened V by 8 bases and J by 2 bases, and 13 bases separated the two germline ends. The CDR3 runs 15 residues. Per the germline V gene, CDR1 is MNHEY and CDR2 is SVGEGT. The CDR3 sequence is CASPGGVTGANVLTF. The CDR3 nucleotides are TGTGCCAGCCCCGGAGGGGTAACTGGGGCCAACGTCCTGACTTTC.

The chain's CDR3 is CASGTSGLAGGETQYF. Here the CDR3 DNA reads TGTGCCAGCGGAACATCGGGACTAGCGGGGGGAGAGACCCAGTACTTC. The chain links TRBV7-2 to TRBJ2-5; 15 bases align to TRBD2. V shed 8 bases, J shed 4 bases, and the junction held 8 bases outside the gene matches. Germline CDR1 reads SGHTA; CDR2 reads FQGNSA. CDR3 length: 16 residues.

The chain's CDR3 is CSARAFRGQDIQYF. CDR3 bases: TGCAGTGCTAGAGCGTTCAGGGGGCAGGACATTCAGTACTTC. This rearrangement joins TRBV20-1 to TRBJ2-4, with TRBD1 matching over 8 bases. V shed 1 base and J 8 bases; nucleotides not matched to a gene: 7. Germline V gene lookup returns CDR1 DFQATT and CDR2 SNEGSKA (reference sequence). There are 14 residues in the CDR3.

A few counts support this clonotype. The CDR3, as DNA: TGTGCCATCAGTGAGTCGGGGACAGGCAACTATGGCTACACCTTC. The encoded protein is CAISESGTGNYGYTF. The chain recombines TRBV10-3 with TRBJ1-2; 8 bases line up with TRBD1. With V trimmed by 0 bases and J by 2 bases, 2 bases remained unmatched. The germline V gene encodes CDR1 ENHRY and CDR2 SYGVKD. The CDR3 has 15 amino acids.

This clonotype appeared a few times. The J gene is TRBJ1-1, the V gene TRBV7-9; D gene ambiguous. Between the trimmed V and J ends, which lost 0 bases and 8 bases, there was a span of 10 bases. Germline lookup yields CDR1 SEHNR and CDR2 FQNEAQ (reference sequence). The CDR3 runs 13 residues. The CDR3 here is CASSLAAADEAFF. CDR3 nucleotide sequence: TGTGCCAGCAGCTTAGCGGCGGCAGACGAAGCTTTCTTT. Supplemented by reference TRBV7-9 and TRBJ1-1, the full variable domain reads DTGVSQNPRHKITKRGQNVTFRCDPISEHNRLYWYRQTLGQGPEFLTYFQNEAQLEKSRLLSDRFSAERPKGSFSTLEIQRTEQGDSAMYLCASSLAAADEAFFGQGTRLTVV.

The chain has TRBV20-1 and TRBJ2-5, with D hard to call. The CDR3 covers 12 residues. Per germline, CDR1 DFQATT and CDR2 SNEGSKA (reference sequence). V dropped 6 bases and J dropped 1 base, with 9 bases sitting between them. As DNA, the CDR3 is TGCAGTGCCCGGGCCGTCCAAGAGACCCAGTACTTC. This encodes CSARAVQETQYF.

Turning to this clonotype: This sequence may be a read error, since a much larger clone differs from it by one base. The chain combines TRBV12-3 or TRBV12-4 with TRBJ2-3, with TRBD2 matching 12 bases. This CDR3 comprises 16 residues. Unmatched junction bases numbered 5, after V lost 3 bases and J lost 4 bases. The CDR3 loop is CASSLTTSGSSDTQYF. Here the CDR3 DNA reads TGTGCCAGCAGTTTGACGACTAGCGGGAGTTCAGATACGCAGTATTTT.

This clonotype was seen at least ten times. J is TRBJ1-1 and V is TRBV4-2; perhaps TRBD1 as D (6 bases). The germline CDR1 and CDR2 sequences are LGHNA and YNFKEQ. Trimming left V 2 bases short and J 1 base short, with 8 bases between. CDR3 length: 14 amino acids. CDR3: CASSQLQGNTEAFF. The DNA for the CDR3 is TGTGCCAGCAGCCAATTACAGGGGAACACTGAAGCTTTCTTT.

This clonotype was found a few times. V and J are TRBV28 and TRBJ1-3; TRBD1 matches at 12 bases. Germline values: CDR1 MDHEN, CDR2 SYDVKM. The CDR3 extends over 16 amino acids. After removal of 5 bases from V and 5 bases from J, the junction contained 7 bases not matched to a gene. Here the CDR3 DNA reads TGTGCCAGCAGTCCTACGGGACAGGGGGCTAGAAACACCATATATTTT. Translated: CASSPTGQGARNTIYF.

The genes are TRBV28 and TRBJ2-7, with TRBD1 matching 7 bases. The germline V gene encodes CDR1 MDHEN and CDR2 SYDVKM. The CDR3 is 12 amino acids. For the CDR3, the DNA is TGTGCTACAGGGGCCACGGGCTACGAGCAGTACTTC. This encodes CATGATGYEQYF.

The chain joins TRBV5-4 to TRBJ2-3, with D possibly matching TRBD1 (6 bases). Trimming took off 1 base at V and 3 bases at J, with 15 bases between the two ends. The CDR3 consists of 16 residues. Germline CDR1 SGHNT, CDR2 YYREEE (reference sequence). CDR3 amino acids: CASSLSPGQTTDTQYF. The DNA for the CDR3 is TGTGCCAGCAGCTTGAGCCCAGGACAGACTACAGATACGCAGTATTTT.

This clonotype was picked up one time. This chain joins TRBV7-2 and TRBJ2-2, with D unclear. CDR1 SGHTA and CDR2 FQGNSA come from the germline V gene. This CDR3 comprises 15 residues. Between the trimmed V and J ends, which lost 1 base and 6 bases, there was a span of 12 bases. The CDR3 region has the DNA TGTGCCAGCAGCTTAGGGCTAGTAGGCCCCGGGGAGCTGTTTTTT. This translates into CASSLGLVGPGELFF.

This clonotype was observed a handful of times. The chain has TRBV6-5 and TRBJ2-5; possible D gene TRBD2, 5 bases. V lost 1 base and J lost 2, with 8 bases in between. The germline gives CDR1 MNHEY, CDR2 SVGAGI. The CDR3 sequence is 14 residues long. CDR3 nucleotide sequence: TGTGCCAGCAGTTACTTGAGGGAACAAGAGACCCAGTACTTC. Translated, it gives CASSYLREQETQYF.

This clonotype occurred a few times. V and J are TRBV30 and TRBJ2-1; 8 positions match TRBD2. The J segment lost 3 bases and the V segment lost 3 bases, leaving 7 bases of the junction unmatched. The CDR3 is 15 residues long. CDR1 GTSNPN and CDR2 SVGIG come from the germline V gene (reference sequence). The chain's CDR3 is CAWSIAGRGYNEQFF. In DNA, the CDR3 is TGTGCCTGGAGCATAGCGGGGAGGGGCTACAATGAGCAGTTCTTC.